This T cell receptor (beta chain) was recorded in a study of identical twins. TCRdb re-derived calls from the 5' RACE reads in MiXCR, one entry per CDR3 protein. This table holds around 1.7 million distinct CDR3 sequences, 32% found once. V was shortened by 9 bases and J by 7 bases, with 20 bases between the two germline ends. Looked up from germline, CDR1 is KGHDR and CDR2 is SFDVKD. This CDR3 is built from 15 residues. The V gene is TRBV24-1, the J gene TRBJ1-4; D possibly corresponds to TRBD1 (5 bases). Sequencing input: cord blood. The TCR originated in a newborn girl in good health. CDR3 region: CATERGYPLSEKLFF. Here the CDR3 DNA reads TGTGCCACCGAAAGGGGATATCCCCTTAGTGAAAAACTGTTTTTT.